The present T cell receptor (beta chain) was sequenced within a study of T-cell reconstitution after alpha-beta-depleted transplantation in children. General observations from the study: A year had passed since transplant, and T-cell counts and diversity by then came mostly from newly produced T cells.

Note on this clonotype: Its antigen remains unknown.

CDR3 length equals 11 residues. The germline V and J ends were trimmed by 5 bases and 8 bases, with 6 bases remaining between them. Preparation of the TCRbeta library used unique molecular identifiers. TCRdb reprocessed the PCR reads via MiXCR and lists one record per CDR3 protein. The sample consists of around 450,000 distinct CDR3 sequences, 43% of them appearing once. The chain couples TRBV12-3 or TRBV12-4 to TRBJ2-2; D unresolved. The sample was PBMCs, taken before TCRalphabeta/CD19-depleted stem cell transplant. The TCR originated in a girl under 10 years old with aplastic anemia, due to receive a stem cell transplant. The CDR3 loop is CASSPLGELFF. DNA for the CDR3: TGTGCCAGCAGTCCGTTGGGGGAGCTGTTTTTT.